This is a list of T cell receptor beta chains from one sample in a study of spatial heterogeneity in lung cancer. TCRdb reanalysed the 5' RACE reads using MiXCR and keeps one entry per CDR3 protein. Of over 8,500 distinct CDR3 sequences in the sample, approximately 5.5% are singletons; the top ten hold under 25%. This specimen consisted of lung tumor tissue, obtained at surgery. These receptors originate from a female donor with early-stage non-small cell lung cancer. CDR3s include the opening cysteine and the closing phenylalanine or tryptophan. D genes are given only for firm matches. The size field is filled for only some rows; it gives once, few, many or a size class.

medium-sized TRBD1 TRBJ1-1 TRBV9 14 TGTGCCAGCAGCGCCAGACAGGGGAGGACTGAAGCTTTCTTT CASSARQGRTEAFF
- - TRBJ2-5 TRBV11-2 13 TGTGCCAGCAGCTTAGCTAGACAAGAGACCCAGTACTTC CASSLARQETQYF
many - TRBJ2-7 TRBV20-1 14 TGCAGTGCTAGAATGATGGGGGATTTCTACGAGCAGTACTTC CSARMMGDFYEQYF
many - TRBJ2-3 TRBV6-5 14 TGTGCCAGCAGTAAAGGACAATACACAGATACGCAGTATTTT CASSKGQYTDTQYF
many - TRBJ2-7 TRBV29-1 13 TGCAGCGTTGTTCCCAGGGTTAACGACGAGCAGTACTTC CSVVPRVNDEQYF
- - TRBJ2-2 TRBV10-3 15 TGTGCCACACTCCAGGGCCTGAAGGGCGCCGGGGAGCTGTTTTTT CATLQGLKGAGELFF
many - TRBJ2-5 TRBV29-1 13 TGCAGCGTTCCCGGGACGGACCAAGAGACCCAGTACTTC CSVPGTDQETQYF
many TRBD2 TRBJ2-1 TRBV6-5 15 TGTGCCAGCAGTCCGGGGACTAGCGGGAGGGATGAGCAGTTCTTC CASSPGTSGRDEQFF
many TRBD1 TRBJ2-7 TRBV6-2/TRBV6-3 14 TGTGCCAGCAGAGCGGGACAGGGGGCTTACGAGCAGTACTTC CASRAGQGAYEQYF
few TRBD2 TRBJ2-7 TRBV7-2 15 TGTGCCAGCAGCTTAGGCTCAGCGGGATTCTACGAGCAGTACTTC CASSLGSAGFYEQYF
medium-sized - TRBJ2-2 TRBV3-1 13 TGTGCCAGCAGTCCAGCGGGCACCGGGGAGCTGTTTTTT CASSPAGTGELFF
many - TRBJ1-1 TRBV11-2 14 TGTGCCAGCAGCCCACCACTCATGAACACTGAAGCTTTCTTT CASSPPLMNTEAFF
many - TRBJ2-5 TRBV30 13 TGTGCCTGGAGTGTACGGAATAGCAGGGCCCAGTACTTC CAWSVRNSRAQYF
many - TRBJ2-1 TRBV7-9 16 TGTGCCAGCAGCTTAGGCTTAGGACGCTCCTACAATGAGCAGTTCTTC CASSLGLGRSYNEQFF
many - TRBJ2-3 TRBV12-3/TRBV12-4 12 TGTGCCAGCAGTCTCCTCACAGATACGCAGTATTTT CASSLLTDTQYF
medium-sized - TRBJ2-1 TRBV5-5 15 TGTGCCAGCAGCCCGGGGGCAGGGGAGTTTAATGAGCAGTTCTTC CASSPGAGEFNEQFF
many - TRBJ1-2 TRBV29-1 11 TGCAGCGTTGAGCTTGGAGAGACCTACACCTTC CSVELGETYTF
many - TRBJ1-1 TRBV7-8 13 TGTGCCAGCAGCCCGCACGAGGGGGCTGAAGCTTTCTTT CASSPHEGAEAFF
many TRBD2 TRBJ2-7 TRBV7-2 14 TGTGCCAGCGGCACTAGCGGGGGCCGTAACGAGCAGTACTTC CASGTSGGRNEQYF
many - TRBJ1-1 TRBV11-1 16 TGTGCCAGCAGCTCTTTAGCCCCCACGGCGAACACTGAAGCTTTCTTT CASSSLAPTANTEAFF
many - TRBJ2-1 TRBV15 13 TGTGCCACCAGCCCGGGACTCCTGCTGGAGCAGTTCTTC CATSPGLLLEQFF
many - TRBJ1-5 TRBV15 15 TGTGCCACCAGCAGAGAGGTTATCAGCCTTCAGCCCCAGCATTTT CATSREVISLQPQHF
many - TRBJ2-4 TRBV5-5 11 TGTGCCAGCAGCGAGAACGACATTCAGTACTTC CASSENDIQYF
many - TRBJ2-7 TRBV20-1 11 TGCAGTGCTCGGGACTCATACGAGCAGTACTTC CSARDSYEQYF
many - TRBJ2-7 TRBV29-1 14 TGCAGCGTCGCCCTTTCGAGGGGGACCTACGAGCAGTACTTC CSVALSRGTYEQYF
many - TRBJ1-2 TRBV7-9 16 TGTGCCAGCAGCCCGAGTGGTTGGGGGAACCGCTATGGCTACACCTTC CASSPSGWGNRYGYTF
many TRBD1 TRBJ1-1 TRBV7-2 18 TGTGCCAGCATCCCTCCCGAGGGACAGGGGTGGGGGAACACTGAAGCTTTCTTT CASIPPEGQGWGNTEAFF
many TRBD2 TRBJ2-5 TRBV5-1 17 TGCGCCAGCAGCCTGGCAGGTTCGCTAGCGGGAGATGAGACCCAGTACTTC CASSLAGSLAGDETQYF
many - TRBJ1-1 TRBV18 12 TGTGCCAGCTCACCCTGGAACACTGAAGCTTTCTTT CASSPWNTEAFF
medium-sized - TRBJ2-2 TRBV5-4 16 TGTGCCAGCAGCCCAAGAGGAGGGTCTGATGTCGGGGAGCTGTTTTTT CASSPRGGSDVGELFF
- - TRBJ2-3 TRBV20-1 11 TGCAGTCCCTCGATCACAGATACGCAGTATTTT CSPSITDTQYF
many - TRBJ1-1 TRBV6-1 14 TGTGCCAGCAGCTACGTGGGGGGTCTCACTGAAGCTTTCTTT CASSYVGGLTEAFF
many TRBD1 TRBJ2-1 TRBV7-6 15 TGTGCCAGCAGCTTGGAAACAGGGGCATTCAATGAGCAGTTCTTC CASSLETGAFNEQFF
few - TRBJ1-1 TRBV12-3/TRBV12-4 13 TGTGCCAGCAGCCCCGAATGGAACACTGAAGCTTTCTTT CASSPEWNTEAFF
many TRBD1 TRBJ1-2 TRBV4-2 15 TGTGCCAGCAGCCTGGGGACAGGTAGTAACTATGGCTACACCTTC CASSLGTGSNYGYTF
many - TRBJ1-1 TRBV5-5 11 TGTGCCAGCAGCTTTCCTGGTCGGGCTTTCTTT CASSFPGRAFF
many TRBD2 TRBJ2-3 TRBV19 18 TGTGCCAGTAGTATCGGACTAGCGGGAGAGTCGTTCACAGATACGCAGTATTTT CASSIGLAGESFTDTQYF
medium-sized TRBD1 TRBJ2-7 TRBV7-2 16 TGTGCCAGCAGCCTCCTTGGCGGGACAGGGTTCGTCGAGCAGTACTTC CASSLLGGTGFVEQYF
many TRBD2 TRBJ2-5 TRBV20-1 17 TGCAGTGCTTCAATCCTAGCGGGGGGGCCCCCCAACGAGGCCCAGTACTTC CSASILAGGPPNEAQYF
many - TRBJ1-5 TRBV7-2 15 TGTGCCAGCAGCTCCGCCGGGACACTAAATCAGCCCCAGCATTTT CASSSAGTLNQPQHF
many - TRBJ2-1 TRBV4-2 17 TGTGCCAGCAGCCAAACCAAAACGGGGGGCACCTACAATGAGCAGTTCTTC CASSQTKTGGTYNEQFF
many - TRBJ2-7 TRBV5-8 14 TGTGCCAGCAGCTTTTCCGGGACACCATACGAGCAGTACTTC CASSFSGTPYEQYF
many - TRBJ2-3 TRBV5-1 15 TGCGCCTCAGGGGACGGGGGACCGGCGGGAGATACGCAGTATTTT CASGDGGPAGDTQYF
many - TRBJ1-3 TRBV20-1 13 TGCAGTGCTCCAAGGGACTCTGGAAACACCATATATTTT CSAPRDSGNTIYF
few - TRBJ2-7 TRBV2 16 TGTGCCAGCAGTGGCTCGCGAGGGAGTGCTACCTACGAGCAGTACTTC CASSGSRGSATYEQYF
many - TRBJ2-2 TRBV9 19 TGTGCCAGCAGCGTAGCTACTCCGACAGACCCCGCGAACACCGGGGAGCTGTTTTTT CASSVATPTDPANTGELFF
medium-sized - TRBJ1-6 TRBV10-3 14 TGTGCCATCAGCGTACAGGGAGGGGATTCACCCCTCCACTTT CAISVQGGDSPLHF
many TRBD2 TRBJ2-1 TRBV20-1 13 TGCAGTGCATGGACTAGCGGGAGTAATGAGCAGTTCTTC CSAWTSGSNEQFF
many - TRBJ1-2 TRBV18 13 TGTGCCAGCTCACTAGGAGACATTTATGGCTACACCTTC CASSLGDIYGYTF
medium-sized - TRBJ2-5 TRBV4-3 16 TGCGCCAGCAGCCAAGATTTTCGACGGTTTCAAGAGACCCAGTACTTC CASSQDFRRFQETQYF
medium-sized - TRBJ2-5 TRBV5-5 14 TGTGCCAGCAGCCAAACGGGCGGTCAAGAGACCCAGTACTTC CASSQTGGQETQYF
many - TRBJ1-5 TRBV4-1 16 TGCGCCAGCAGCCAGGTACTAGGGCCAGGCAATCAGCCCCAGCATTTT CASSQVLGPGNQPQHF
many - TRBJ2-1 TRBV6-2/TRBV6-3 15 TGTGCCAGCAGCCCACGACAGTGGAGCGGGAATGAGCAGTTCTTC CASSPRQWSGNEQFF
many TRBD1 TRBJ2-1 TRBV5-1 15 TGCGCCAGCAGCTCCGGGACAGGGGATTACAATGAGCAGTTCTTC CASSSGTGDYNEQFF
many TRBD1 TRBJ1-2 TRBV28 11 TGTGCCAGCAGTCCAGACAGGGGTTACACCTTC CASSPDRGYTF
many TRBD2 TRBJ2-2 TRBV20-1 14 TGCAGTGCTAGCGGGAGGGCCCTAGGCGGGGAGCTGTTTTTT CSASGRALGGELFF
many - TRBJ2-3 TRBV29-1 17 TGCAGCGTTGAAGATCTGACTGGCGTTTGGGTTACAGATACGCAGTATTTT CSVEDLTGVWVTDTQYF
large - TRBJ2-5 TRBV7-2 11 TGTGCCAGCAGCGTTACCGAGCCCCAGTACTTC CASSVTEPQYF
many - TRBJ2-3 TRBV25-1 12 TGTGCCAGCAGTGACCGAAGAGATACGCAGTATTTT CASSDRRDTQYF